Described below is a single TCR beta chain sequence and its context. The antigen is not known. TCRdb reprocessed the 5' RACE reads and reports one entry per CDR3 protein, with no DNA. This listing includes about 460,000 distinct CDR3 sequences. These data belong to a study of T cells expressing NK-cell markers. Overall study: All TCR beta repertoires analysed originated from sorted CD3+CD56+NKG2C+, CD3+CD56+NKG2C- and CD3+CD56-NKG2C+ T cells. The eight sequenced donors comprised seven who were HCMV-seropositive and one who was seronegative. Overall study results and limits: The CD3+CD56-NKG2C+ fraction of several donors was also led by these clonotypes. The study found dominant NKG2C+ clonotypes at roughly 1.0-7.5% of CD8+ T cells in about six donors.

The CDR3 covers 11 residues. The rearrangement uses TRBV12-3 or TRBV12-4 and TRBJ1-5; TCRdb's D call, TRBD1, is unchecked because there is no DNA. Material: blood T cells: a sorted CD56 or NKG2C T cell subset, CD4+ or CD8+ T cells, or bulk PBMC T cells (not recorded which). The receptor was derived from a woman aged 50 to 60 in good health. This chain's CDR3 is CASSVTGAQHF.